One sample yielded the 16 T cell receptor beta chains listed below, sequenced in a study of identical twins. TCRdb reprocessed the 5' RACE reads via MiXCR and lists one record per CDR3 protein. The data show 400,000 to 600,000 distinct CDR3 sequences, 20% to 25% seen once. These data also featured in a second study, about yellow fever vaccine responses in identical twins.

Sequencing was performed on CD4+ T cells sorted from blood. The receptors were sampled from a woman younger than 30 in good health.

This clonotype was counted a few times. The chain recombines TRBV25-1 with TRBJ2-1; TRBD2 agrees at 8 bases. The CDR3 has 18 residues. V was pared by 1 base and J by 6 bases, with 14 bases of the junction left unmatched. CDR1 and CDR2 from the germline V gene are MGHDK and SYGVNS. CDR3 DNA sequence: TGTGCCAGCAGTGAATCGGGAGGGGGGTTGGGGCTCCTCAATGAGCAGTTCTTC. Its protein is CASSESGGGLGLLNEQFF.

This chain joins TRBV7-2 and TRBJ2-3; the D gene is possibly TRBD1 (6 bases). Germline CDR1 and CDR2: SGHTA and FQGNSA. Trimming shortened V by 5 bases and J by 2 bases, and 20 bases separated the two germline ends. The CDR3 totals 17 residues. Here the CDR3 DNA reads TGTGCCAGCAGCGCCTACTCCCGCAGGGGAAACACAGATACGCAGTATTTT. It codes for CASSAYSRRGNTDTQYF.

The chain couples TRBV5-6 to TRBJ1-3, with D unclear. Trimming took 0 bases from V and 3 from J, leaving 10 bases between them. The length of the CDR3 is 15 residues. CDR1 SGHDT and CDR2 YYEEEE come from the germline V gene. The CDR3 loop is CASSLEGGVGNTIYF. In nucleotides, the CDR3 is TGTGCCAGCAGCTTGGAGGGCGGGGTTGGAAACACCATATATTTT. The whole variable domain, remainder taken from reference TRBV5-6 and TRBJ1-3, is DAGVTQSPTHLIKTRGQQVTLRCSPKSGHDTVSWYQQALGQGPQFIFQYYEEEERQRGNFPDRFSGHQFPNYSSELNVNALLLGDSALYLCASSLEGGVGNTIYFGEGSWLTVV.

This chain connects TRBV11-1 to TRBJ2-4; TRBD2 matches at 10 bases. Per the germline V gene, CDR1 is SGHAT and CDR2 is FQDESV (reference sequence). V lost 3 bases and J lost 0; bases outside the gene matches: 14. CDR3 length equals 20 residues. The CDR3 sequence is CASSFEVLSGRPLAKNIQYF. Here the CDR3 DNA reads TGTGCCAGCAGCTTTGAAGTCCTTAGCGGGAGGCCCCTAGCCAAAAACATTCAGTACTTC.

CDR3 nucleotides: TGTGCCAGCAGCCCAATGGGGCAGGGGGTAACTTACGAGCAGTACTTC. This encodes CASSPMGQGVTYEQYF. This rearrangement joins TRBV9 to TRBJ2-7; 7 bases are shared with TRBD1. The CDR3 extends over 16 amino acids. Germline-derived CDR1 and CDR2 are SGDLS and YYNGEE. Trimming removed 4 bases from V and 4 bases from J; junction bases left unmatched: 14.

This clonotype occurred a few times. The rearrangement links TRBV18 to TRBJ2-1; no firm D call. V was clipped by 0 bases and J by 10 bases, with 10 bases between them. From germline, CDR1 is KGHSH and CDR2 LQKENI. CDR3 length: 13 residues. The CDR3: CASSPPIMEEQFF. The CDR3 DNA reads as TGTGCCAGCTCACCACCAATCATGGAGGAGCAGTTCTTC.

The J gene is TRBJ2-1, the V gene TRBV6-1, with 11 bases aligning to TRBD2. Germline-derived CDR1 and CDR2 are MNHNS and SASEGT. V lost 5 bases to trimming and J lost 7 bases; unmatched junction nucleotides: 7. CDR3 length: 15 amino acids. This CDR3 reads CASSIAGGSRNEQFF. The CDR3 bases are TGTGCCAGCAGTATAGCGGGAGGGTCGCGGAATGAGCAGTTCTTC.

There are a few counts of this clonotype. This chain joins TRBV11-2 and TRBJ2-3, with TRBD2 as a possible D gene (6 bases). The V gene lost 5 bases and the J gene lost 0 bases, with 12 bases spanning the gap. Germline V gene lookup returns CDR1 SGHAT and CDR2 FQNNGV. The length of the CDR3 is 15 residues. The CDR3 DNA reads as TGTGCCAGCAGCCCATGGACTACTAGCACAGATACGCAGTATTTT. This sequence encodes CASSPWTTSTDTQYF. The full variable domain, with the rest looked up from reference TRBV11-2 and TRBJ2-3, is EAGVAQSPRYKIIEKRQSVAFWCNPISGHATLYWYQQILGQGPKLLIQFQNNGVVDDSQLPKDRFSAERLKGVDSTLKIQPAKLEDSAVYLCASSPWTTSTDTQYFGPGTRLTVL.

This clonotype has just a few counts. The chain is built from TRBV10-3 and TRBJ2-5; 7 bases map to TRBD1. The germline CDR1 and CDR2 sequences are ENHRY and SYGVKD. The CDR3 totals 13 residues. The ends lost 10 bases at V and 2 bases at J; junction bases unmatched: 7. This CDR3 is CATDRTGQETQYF. CDR3 in DNA: TGTGCCACCGATCGGACAGGTCAAGAGACCCAGTACTTC.

This clonotype has just a few counts. This sequence joins TRBV12-3 or TRBV12-4 and TRBJ2-7; TRBD1 aligns across 8 bases. V lost 3 bases to trimming and J lost 6 bases; unmatched junction nucleotides: 16. CDR3 length: 17 residues. The CDR3 reads CASSFHLPTGDSPEQYV. DNA for the CDR3: TGTGCCAGCAGTTTTCATCTGCCGACAGGGGACTCCCCCGAGCAGTACGTC.

This chain uses TRBV5-1 with TRBJ2-7; a weak D match, TRBD1 (5 bases). This CDR3 region has 14 residues. Germline CDR1 and CDR2: SGHRS and YFSETQ. Trimming stripped 0 bases from V and 3 bases from J, with 10 bases between. CDR3 DNA sequence: TGCGCCAGCAGCTTGGCCCAGGGCTACTACGAGCAGTACTTC. It translates to CASSLAQGYYEQYF.

J is TRBJ2-7 and V is TRBV28; TRBD1 might be the D (6 bases). Looked up from germline, CDR1 is MDHEN and CDR2 is SYDVKM. The CDR3 contains 16 residues. V shed 6 bases and J shed 2 bases, with 20 bases lying between them. CDR3: CASSPHQGLGTYEQYV. In nucleotides, the CDR3 is TGTGCCAGCAGCCCTCACCAGGGGCTGGGGACCTACGAGCAGTACGTC.

This clonotype showed up just a few times. The genes are TRBV6-5 and TRBJ2-1, with D possibly TRBD2 on 5 matching bases. The V gene's germline CDR1 is MNHEY and CDR2 SVGAGI. Trimming cost V 5 bases and J 10 bases, with 15 bases left between them. The CDR3 is made up of 13 amino acids. The CDR3 DNA reads TGTGCCAGCAGTCACCCCCTTACGGGGGAGCAGTTCTTC. It yields the protein CASSHPLTGEQFF.

This clonotype has a handful of counts. This chain links TRBV3-1 with TRBJ2-2; D is unclear. The germline gives CDR1 LGHDT, CDR2 YNNKEL (reference sequence). This CDR3 is 13 amino acids long. V was trimmed by 5 bases and J by 6 bases, leaving 10 bases between them. The CDR3 DNA is TGTGCCAGCAGCTTTAGGGAAGCCGGGGAGCTGTTTTTT. The encoded protein is CASSFREAGELFF.

This clonotype was seen many times. V usage is TRBV12-3 or TRBV12-4 and J usage is TRBJ2-3; possible D gene TRBD1, 6 bases. The CDR3 has 14 amino acids. The V end lost 5 bases, the J end lost 2 bases, and 11 bases lay between the germline ends. The CDR3, as DNA: TGTGCCAGCAGTAGGGACACCCACACAGATACGCAGTATTTT. Residues: CASSRDTHTDTQYF.

V usage is TRBV11-2 and J usage is TRBJ2-3, with D perhaps TRBD2 (6 bases). CDR3 length: 14 residues. Germline values: CDR1 SGHAT, CDR2 FQNNGV. V was shortened by 5 bases and J by 2 bases, with 11 bases between the two germline ends. The CDR3 DNA reads TGTGCCAGCAGCACCGGACTAATCACAGATACGCAGTATTTT. This sequence encodes CASSTGLITDTQYF.